The T cell receptor beta chain under discussion was sequenced for a study of OX40 agonist ivuxolimab in advanced cancers. The wider study: Three dose-escalation patients had partial responses: one with hepatocellular carcinoma and two with cutaneous melanoma.

The CDR3 runs to 16 residues. Germline V CDR1 and CDR2: SGHNT, YYREEE (reference sequence). With V trimmed by 4 bases and J by 2 bases, 7 bases remained unmatched. Assay: immunoSEQ multiplex PCR; the TCRdb copy retains only in-frame clones and omits some. The profile shows approximately 110,000 clones, about nine tenths of them singletons. The gene calls are TRBV5-4 and TRBJ2-3, with 10 bases fitting TRBD1. This clonotype was sampled from an adult with an advanced solid tumor such as melanoma, head and neck, liver or kidney cancer. The specimen comprised CD4+ or CD8+ T cells sorted from blood, sampled in a trial of the OX40 agonist ivuxolimab. CDR3 sequence reads: CASSLDRGRVTDTQYF. In DNA form, the CDR3 reads TGTGCCAGCAGCCTAGACAGGGGGCGAGTCACAGATACGCAGTATTTT.